The next 18 T cell receptor beta chains were all read from a single sample in a study of blood T cell repertoires in COVID-19. Repertoires were generated with immunoSEQ multiplex PCR, while TCRdb's copy carries only in-frame clones and drops some. The repertoire holds over 250,000 clones, with roughly 89% as singletons. Sequenced material: PBMCs or T cells enriched from blood (not recorded which). The receptor source for this set is a woman aged 55 to 70 who had recovered from COVID-19.

The chain joins TRBV15 to TRBJ1-5, with a tentative D call TRBD1 (6 bases). Looked up from germline, CDR1 is LNHNV and CDR2 is YYDKDF (reference sequence). This CDR3 has 14 residues. The V end lost 0 bases, the J end lost 6 bases, and 9 bases lay between the germline ends. DNA of the CDR3: TGTGCCACCAGCAGAGAGACAGGAATTCAGCCCCAGCATTTT. Amino acid sequence: CATSRETGIQPQHF. Together with reference TRBV15 and TRBJ1-5, the CDR3 gives the full variable domain: DAMVIQNPRYQVTQFGKPVTLSCSQTLNHNVMYWYQQKSSQAPKLLFHYYDKDFNNEADTPDNFQSRRPNTSFCFLDIRSPGLGDTAMYLCATSRETGIQPQHFGDGTRLSIL.

The chain carries TRBV29-1 and TRBJ2-7; 11 nucleotides agree with TRBD2. The CDR3 runs to 12 residues. With 8 bases clipped from V and 3 bases from J, the junction kept 3 bases outside the gene matches. The germline gives CDR1 SQVTM, CDR2 ANQGSEA. The CDR3 protein is CSIGTSGYEQYF. CDR3 DNA: TGCAGCATCGGGACTAGCGGCTACGAGCAGTACTTC.

This chain connects TRBV10-2 to TRBJ2-2; tentatively, D is TRBD1 (6 bases). V was cut by 5 bases and J by 4 bases, with 8 bases left in between. The CDR3 is 13 amino acids. Germline CDR1 and CDR2: WSHSY and SAAADI. Written as DNA, the CDR3 is TGCGCCAGCAGTCAACAGGGCACCGGGGAGCTGTTTTTT. It codes for CASSQQGTGELFF.

The rearrangement uses TRBV30 and TRBJ1-5, with D unresolved. Germline loops: CDR1 GTSNPN, CDR2 SVGIG (reference sequence). The CDR3 contains 13 residues. V shed 2 bases and J shed 4 bases, with 9 bases lying between them. CDR3 DNA: TGTGCCTGGAGTCAAACAGATAATCAGCCCCAGCATTTT. Translated: CAWSQTDNQPQHF. The full variable domain, with the rest looked up from reference TRBV30 and TRBJ1-5, is SQTIHQWPATLVQPVGSPLSLECTVEGTSNPNLYWYRQAAGRGLQLLFYSVGIGQISSEVPQNLSASRPQDRQFILSSKKLLLSDSGFYLCAWSQTDNQPQHFGDGTRLSIL.

The J gene is TRBJ1-1, the V gene TRBV20-1; D remains unclear. The CDR3 is made up of 11 amino acids. V dropped 4 bases and J dropped 0 bases, with 3 bases sitting between them. The germline CDR1 and CDR2 sequences are DFQATT and SNEGSKA (reference sequence). CDR3 sequence: CSATVNTEAFF. Written as DNA, the CDR3 is TGCAGTGCTACGGTGAACACTGAAGCTTTCTTT.

The genes are TRBV18 and TRBJ1-2; D is perhaps TRBD1 (5 bases). Germline CDR1 and CDR2: KGHSH and LQKENI. The CDR3 contains 14 residues. With 0 bases removed from V and 4 bases from J, the gap between germline ends came to 9 bases. CDR3 coding DNA: TGTGCCAGCTCACCACCCAGGGATTTCTATGGCTACACCTTC. The encoded protein is CASSPPRDFYGYTF.

V is TRBV5-1 and J is TRBJ2-1; TRBD2 agrees at 9 bases. The CDR3 extends over 16 amino acids. Germline V gene lookup returns CDR1 SGHRS and CDR2 YFSETQ. V shed 2 bases, J shed 0 bases, and the junction held 3 bases outside the gene matches. In DNA form, the CDR3 reads TGCGCCAGCAGCTTCCTTAGCGGGAGCTCCTACAATGAGCAGTTCTTC. Residues: CASSFLSGSSYNEQFF.

This clone is a singleton in its sample. The V and J genes are TRBV3-1 (or the pseudogene TRBV3-2) and TRBJ2-5, with a tentative D call TRBD2 (6 bases). CDR1 and CDR2 (germline): LGHDT, YNNKEL (reference sequence). CDR3 length: 14 amino acids. The germline V and J ends were trimmed by 4 bases and 4 bases, with 13 bases remaining between them. The DNA for the CDR3 is TGTGCCAGCAGCCCGTCGATAGCGGCAGAGACCCAGTACTTC. Translating it yields CASSPSIAAETQYF.

The chain combines TRBV18 with TRBJ2-7, with 8 positions matching TRBD2. The ends lost 3 bases at V and 6 bases at J; junction bases unmatched: 1. In germline, CDR1 is KGHSH, CDR2 LQKENI. The CDR3 extends over 12 amino acids. As DNA, the CDR3 is TGTGCCAGCTCACCGACTAGCGCCGAGCAGTACTTC. Translated, it gives CASSPTSAEQYF.

This sequence joins TRBV11-3 and TRBJ2-7; a weak D match, TRBD2 (6 bases). The ends were cut back, 3 bases at V and 3 bases at J, with 9 bases in the middle. Germline V lookup: CDR1 SGHNT, CDR2 YENEEA. This CDR3 is 13 amino acids long. CDR3 nucleotide sequence: TGTGCCAGCAGCTTCGGCGGGGACTACGAGCAGTACTTC. Translating gives CASSFGGDYEQYF.

In this sample, this clone turned up once. V is TRBV5-1 and J is TRBJ2-1, with D possibly matching TRBD1 (5 bases). Germline V gene data show CDR1 as SGHRS and CDR2 as YFSETQ. This CDR3 contains 9 residues. The CDR3 DNA reads TGCGCTAAGGGGTTTGAGCAGTTCTTC. Translated, it gives CAKGFEQFF.

Remarks on this clone: This sequence may be a read error, since a much larger clone differs from it by one base. V and J are TRBV7-9 and TRBJ1-3; D remains ambiguous. The V end was cut by 3 bases, the J end by 0 bases, with 6 bases between. This CDR3 comprises 14 residues. CDR1 is SEHNR, CDR2 FQNEAQ, per germline (reference sequence). CDR3 region: CASSFDNSGNTIYF. CDR3 nucleotide sequence: TGTGCCAGCAGCTTCGACAACTCTGGAAACACCATATATTTT. Together with reference TRBV7-9 and TRBJ1-3, the CDR3 gives the full variable domain: DTGVSQNPRHKITKRGQNVTFRCDPISEHNRLYWYRQTLGQGPEFLTYFQNEAQLEKSRLLSDRFSAERPKGSFSTLEIQRTEQGDSAMYLCASSFDNSGNTIYFGEGSWLTVV.

CDR3 in amino acids: CASSLGGGYSPLHF. The CDR3 DNA reads as TGTGCCAGCAGCTTGGGCGGTGGTTATTCACCCCTCCACTTT. V and J are TRBV5-6 and TRBJ1-6, with D unresolved. Trimming left V 0 bases short and J 8 bases short, with 9 bases between. Germline V lookup: CDR1 SGHDT, CDR2 YYEEEE. The CDR3 runs to 14 residues.

The V and J genes are TRBV18 and TRBJ1-3; perhaps TRBD1 as D (6 bases). The germline V gene has CDR1 KGHSH and CDR2 LQKENI. CDR3 length: 15 residues. Trimming took off 5 bases at V and 0 bases at J, with 11 bases between the two ends. CDR3 amino acids: CASSATGTSGNTIYF. The DNA of the CDR3 is TGTGCCAGCTCAGCCACAGGGACCTCTGGAAACACCATATATTTT.

The table lists this clone with a count of one. The V and J genes are TRBV5-1 and TRBJ2-3; 10 bases match TRBD2. Trimming removed 3 bases from V and 0 bases from J; junction bases left unmatched: 4. CDR1 is SGHRS, CDR2 YFSETQ, per germline. The length of the CDR3 is 16 residues. As DNA, the CDR3 is TGCGCCAGCAGCTCCATGACTAGCGGGAGCACAGATACGCAGTATTTT. Translating it yields CASSSMTSGSTDTQYF.

The CDR3 DNA sequence: TGTGCCAGCAGCCCTATCGCAGGGGGAGCACAAGAGACCCAGTACTTC. The encoded protein is CASSPIAGGAQETQYF. This chain connects TRBV5-8 to TRBJ2-5; 7 positions agree with TRBD1. The CDR3 has 16 residues. After removal of 4 bases from V and 2 bases from J, the junction contained 11 bases not matched to a gene. Germline CDR1 SGHTS, CDR2 YDEGEE.

J is TRBJ1-3 and V is TRBV28; D call uncertain. Germline CDR1 reads MDHEN; CDR2 reads SYDVKM. Trimming stripped 2 bases from V and 0 bases from J, with 11 bases between. CDR3 length: 16 amino acids. CDR3 loop: CASSLNPGSSGNTIYF. CDR3 DNA: TGTGCCAGCAGTTTAAACCCGGGGAGCTCTGGAAACACCATATATTTT.

This clone was counted a single time. V is TRBV6-2 or TRBV6-3 and J is TRBJ2-3, with 8 bases fitting TRBD1. CDR1 MNHEY and CDR2 SVGEGT come from the germline V gene. The V gene end was trimmed by 4 bases and the J gene end by 1 base; junction bases not matched to a gene: 7. CDR3 length: 16 amino acids. Here the CDR3 DNA reads TGTGCCAGCAGTTTGAAGACAGGGGCAGGCACAGATACGCAGTATTTT. It encodes CASSLKTGAGTDTQYF.